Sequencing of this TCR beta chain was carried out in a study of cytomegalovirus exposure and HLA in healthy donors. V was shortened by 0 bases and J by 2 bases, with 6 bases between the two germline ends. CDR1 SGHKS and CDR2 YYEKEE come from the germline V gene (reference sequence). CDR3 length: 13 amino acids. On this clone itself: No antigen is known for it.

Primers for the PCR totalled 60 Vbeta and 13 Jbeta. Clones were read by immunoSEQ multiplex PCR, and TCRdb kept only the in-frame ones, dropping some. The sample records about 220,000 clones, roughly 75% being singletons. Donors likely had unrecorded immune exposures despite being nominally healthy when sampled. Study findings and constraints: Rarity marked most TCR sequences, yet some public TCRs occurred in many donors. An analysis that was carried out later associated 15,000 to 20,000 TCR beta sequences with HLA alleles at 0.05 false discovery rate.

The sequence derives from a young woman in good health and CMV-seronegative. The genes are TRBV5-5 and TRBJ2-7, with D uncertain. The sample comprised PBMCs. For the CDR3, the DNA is TGTGCCAGCAGCTTGGCCCCGGCCTACGAGCAGTACTTC. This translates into CASSLAPAYEQYF.